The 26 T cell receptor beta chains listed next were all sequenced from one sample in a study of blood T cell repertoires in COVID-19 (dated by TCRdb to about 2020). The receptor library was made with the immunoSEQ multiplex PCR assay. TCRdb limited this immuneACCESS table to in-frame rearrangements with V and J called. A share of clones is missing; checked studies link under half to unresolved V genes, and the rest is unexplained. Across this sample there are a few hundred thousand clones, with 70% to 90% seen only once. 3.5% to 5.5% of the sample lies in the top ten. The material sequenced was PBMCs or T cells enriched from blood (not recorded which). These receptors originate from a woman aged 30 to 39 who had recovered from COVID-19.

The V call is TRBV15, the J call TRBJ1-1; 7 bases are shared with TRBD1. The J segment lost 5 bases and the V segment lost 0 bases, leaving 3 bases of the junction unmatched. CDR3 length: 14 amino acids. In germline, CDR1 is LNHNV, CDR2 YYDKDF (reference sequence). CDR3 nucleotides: TGTGCCACCAGCAGAGAGGCAGGGGGAACTGAAGCTTTCTTT. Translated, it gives CATSREAGGTEAFF.

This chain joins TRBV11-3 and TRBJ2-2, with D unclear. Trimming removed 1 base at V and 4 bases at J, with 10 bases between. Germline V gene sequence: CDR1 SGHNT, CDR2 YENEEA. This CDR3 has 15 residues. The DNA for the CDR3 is TGTGCCAGCAGCTTAGGAGGCCTGACCACCGGGGAGCTGTTTTTT. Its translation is CASSLGGLTTGELFF. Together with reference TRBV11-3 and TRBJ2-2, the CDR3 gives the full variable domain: EAGVVQSPRYKIIEKKQPVAFWCNPISGHNTLYWYLQNLGQGPELLIRYENEEAVDDSQLPKDRFSAERLKGVDSTLKIQPAELGDSAVYLCASSLGGLTTGELFFGEGSRLTVL.

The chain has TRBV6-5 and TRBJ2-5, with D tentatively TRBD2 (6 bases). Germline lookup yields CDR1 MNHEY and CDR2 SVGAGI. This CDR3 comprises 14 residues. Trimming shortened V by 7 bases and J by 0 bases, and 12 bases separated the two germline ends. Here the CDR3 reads CASTPGLHQETQYF. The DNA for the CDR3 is TGTGCCAGCACCCCGGGACTTCACCAAGAGACCCAGTACTTC.

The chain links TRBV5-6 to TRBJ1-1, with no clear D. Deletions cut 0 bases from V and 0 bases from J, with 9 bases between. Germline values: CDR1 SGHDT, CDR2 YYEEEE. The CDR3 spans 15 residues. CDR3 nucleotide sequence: TGTGCCAGCAGCTTGGGGGCCTCTATGAACACTGAAGCTTTCTTT. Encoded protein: CASSLGASMNTEAFF. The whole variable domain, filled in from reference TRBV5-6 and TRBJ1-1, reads DAGVTQSPTHLIKTRGQQVTLRCSPKSGHDTVSWYQQALGQGPQFIFQYYEEEERQRGNFPDRFSGHQFPNYSSELNVNALLLGDSALYLCASSLGASMNTEAFFGQGTRLTVV.

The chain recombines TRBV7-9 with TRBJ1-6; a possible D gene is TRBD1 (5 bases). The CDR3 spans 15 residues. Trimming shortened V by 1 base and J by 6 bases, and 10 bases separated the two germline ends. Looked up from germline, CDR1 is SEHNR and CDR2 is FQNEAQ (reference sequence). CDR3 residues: CASSLGGGSNSPLHF. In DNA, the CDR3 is TGTGCCAGCAGCTTAGGTGGGGGGAGTAATTCACCCCTCCACTTT. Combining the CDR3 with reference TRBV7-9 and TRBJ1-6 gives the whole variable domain DTGVSQNPRHKITKRGQNVTFRCDPISEHNRLYWYRQTLGQGPEFLTYFQNEAQLEKSRLLSDRFSAERPKGSFSTLEIQRTEQGDSAMYLCASSLGGGSNSPLHFGNGTRLTVT.

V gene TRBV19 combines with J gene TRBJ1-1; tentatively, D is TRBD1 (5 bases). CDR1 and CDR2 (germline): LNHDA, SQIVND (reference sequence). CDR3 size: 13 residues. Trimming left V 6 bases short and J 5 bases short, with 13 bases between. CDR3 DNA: TGTGCCAGTAGCCTGGGGACTGTTACTGAAGCTTTCTTT. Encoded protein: CASSLGTVTEAFF.

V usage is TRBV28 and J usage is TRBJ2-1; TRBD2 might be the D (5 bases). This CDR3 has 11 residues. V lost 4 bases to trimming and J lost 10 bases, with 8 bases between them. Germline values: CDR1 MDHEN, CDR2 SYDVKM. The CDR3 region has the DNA TGTGCCAGCAGTTCTAGCCTGGAGCAGTTCTTC. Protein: CASSSSLEQFF.

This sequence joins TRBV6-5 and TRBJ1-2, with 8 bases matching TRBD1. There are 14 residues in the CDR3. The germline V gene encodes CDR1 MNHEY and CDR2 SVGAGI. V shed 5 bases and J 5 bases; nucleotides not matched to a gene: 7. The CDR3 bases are TGTGCCAGCAGTCCTACGCGACAGGGGTATGGCTACACCTTC. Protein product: CASSPTRQGYGYTF.

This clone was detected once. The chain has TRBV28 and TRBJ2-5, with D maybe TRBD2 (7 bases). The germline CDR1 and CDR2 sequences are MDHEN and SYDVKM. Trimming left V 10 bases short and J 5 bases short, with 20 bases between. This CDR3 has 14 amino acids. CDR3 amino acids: CATRKGGATETQYF. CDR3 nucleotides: TGTGCCACCCGGAAGGGGGGGGCCACTGAGACCCAGTACTTC.

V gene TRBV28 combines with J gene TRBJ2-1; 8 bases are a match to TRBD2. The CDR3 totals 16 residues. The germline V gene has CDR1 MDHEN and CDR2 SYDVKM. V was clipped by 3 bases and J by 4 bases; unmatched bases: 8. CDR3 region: CASSLRSTSGYNEQFF. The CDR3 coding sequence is TGTGCCAGCAGTTTGAGGTCCACTAGCGGATACAATGAGCAGTTCTTC.

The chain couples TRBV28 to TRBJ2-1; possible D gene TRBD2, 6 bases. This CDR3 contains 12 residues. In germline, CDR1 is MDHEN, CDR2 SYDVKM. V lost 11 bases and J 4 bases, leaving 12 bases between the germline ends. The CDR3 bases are TGTGCCTCATGGGGGAGGTACAATGAGCAGTTCTTC. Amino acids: CASWGRYNEQFF.

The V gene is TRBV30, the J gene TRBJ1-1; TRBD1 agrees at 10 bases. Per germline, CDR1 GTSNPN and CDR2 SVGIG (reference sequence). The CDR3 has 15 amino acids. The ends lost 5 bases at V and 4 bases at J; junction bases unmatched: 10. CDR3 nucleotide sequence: TGTGCCTGGGACAGGGGGCTGTTTATGGGCACTGAAGCTTTCTTT. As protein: CAWDRGLFMGTEAFF.

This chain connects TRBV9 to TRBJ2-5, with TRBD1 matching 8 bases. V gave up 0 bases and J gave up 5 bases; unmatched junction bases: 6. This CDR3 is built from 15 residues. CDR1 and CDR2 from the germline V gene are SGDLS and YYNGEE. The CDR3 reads CASSVDSGGRETQYF. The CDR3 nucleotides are TGTGCCAGCAGCGTAGACTCAGGGGGCCGGGAGACCCAGTACTTC.

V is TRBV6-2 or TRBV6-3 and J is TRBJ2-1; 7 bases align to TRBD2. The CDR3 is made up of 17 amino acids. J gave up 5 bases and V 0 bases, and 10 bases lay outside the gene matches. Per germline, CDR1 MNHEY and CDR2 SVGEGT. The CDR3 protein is CASSYSIGLAENNEQFF. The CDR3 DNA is TGTGCCAGCAGTTACTCGATTGGTCTAGCGGAGAACAATGAGCAGTTCTTC.

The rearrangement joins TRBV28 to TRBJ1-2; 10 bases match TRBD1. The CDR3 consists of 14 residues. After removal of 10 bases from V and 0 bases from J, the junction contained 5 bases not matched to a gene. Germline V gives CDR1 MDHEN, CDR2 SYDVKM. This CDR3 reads CATRGQGSNYGYTF. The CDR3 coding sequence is TGTGCCACTCGGGGACAGGGGTCTAACTATGGCTACACCTTC.

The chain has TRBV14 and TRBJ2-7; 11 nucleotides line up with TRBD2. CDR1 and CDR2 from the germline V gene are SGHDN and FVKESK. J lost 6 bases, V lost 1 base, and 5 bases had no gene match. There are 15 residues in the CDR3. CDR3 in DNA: TGTGCCAGCAGCCAAGTGGTACTAGCGGGAGCCGAGCAGTACTTC. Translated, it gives CASSQVVLAGAEQYF. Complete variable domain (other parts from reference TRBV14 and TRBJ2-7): EAGVTQFPSHSVIEKGQTVTLRCDPISGHDNLYWYRRVMGKEIKFLLHFVKESKQDESGMPNNRFLAERTGGTYSTLKVQPAELEDSGVYFCASSQVVLAGAEQYFGPGTRLTVT.

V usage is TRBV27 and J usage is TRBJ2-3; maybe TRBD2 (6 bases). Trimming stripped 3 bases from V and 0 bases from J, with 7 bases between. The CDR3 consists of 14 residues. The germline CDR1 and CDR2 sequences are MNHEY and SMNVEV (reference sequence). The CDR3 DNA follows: TGTGCCAGCAGTTTTGGGACTAGCACAGATACGCAGTATTTT. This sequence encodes CASSFGTSTDTQYF.

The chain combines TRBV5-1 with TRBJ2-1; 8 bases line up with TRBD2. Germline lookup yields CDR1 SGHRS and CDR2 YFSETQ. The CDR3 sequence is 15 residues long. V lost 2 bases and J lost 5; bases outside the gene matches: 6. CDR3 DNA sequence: TGCGCCAGCAGCTTCAGCGGGGGAGTTAACAATGAGCAGTTCTTC. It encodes CASSFSGGVNNEQFF.

CDR3 in DNA: TGTGCCACCAGCATCCAGGGTCAAGAAGGGGCTTTGGTCGGGGAGCTGTTTTTT. It encodes CATSIQGQEGALVGELFF. The J gene is TRBJ2-2, the V gene TRBV15, with a possible D match to TRBD1 (5 bases). Germline CDR1 LNHNV, CDR2 YYDKDF (reference sequence). The CDR3 has 18 residues. Between the trimmed V and J ends, which lost 4 bases and 7 bases, there was a span of 25 bases.

The CDR3 spells CASSTRPDTEAFF. The CDR3 region has the DNA TGTGCCAGCAGCACGCGGCCTGACACTGAAGCTTTCTTT. The V gene is TRBV5-6, the J gene TRBJ1-1; no firm D call. The V end was cut by 4 bases, the J end by 3 bases, with 10 bases between. This CDR3 has 13 amino acids. Germline V gene lookup returns CDR1 SGHDT and CDR2 YYEEEE. Variable domain in full (rest from reference TRBV5-6 and TRBJ1-1): DAGVTQSPTHLIKTRGQQVTLRCSPKSGHDTVSWYQQALGQGPQFIFQYYEEEERQRGNFPDRFSGHQFPNYSSELNVNALLLGDSALYLCASSTRPDTEAFFGQGTRLTVV.

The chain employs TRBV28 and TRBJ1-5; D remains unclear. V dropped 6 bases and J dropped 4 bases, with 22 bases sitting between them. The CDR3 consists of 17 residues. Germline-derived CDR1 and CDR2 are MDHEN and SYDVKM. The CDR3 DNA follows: TGTGCCAGCAGCCCAAACTCTCGGGGAAGTCGAAATCAGCCCCAGCATTTT. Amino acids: CASSPNSRGSRNQPQHF.

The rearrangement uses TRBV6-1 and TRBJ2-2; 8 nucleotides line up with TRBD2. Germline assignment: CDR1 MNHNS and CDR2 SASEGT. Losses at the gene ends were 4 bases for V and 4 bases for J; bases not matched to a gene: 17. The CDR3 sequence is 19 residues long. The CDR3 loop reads CASSALRGGEAMGTGELFF. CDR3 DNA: TGTGCCAGCAGTGCACTACGGGGGGGAGAGGCCATGGGCACCGGGGAGCTGTTTTTT.

CDR3 loop: CASRGSGKAEGYTF. The CDR3 nucleotides are TGTGCCAGTAGGGGGAGCGGCAAGGCGGAGGGCTACACCTTC. The J gene is TRBJ1-2, the V gene TRBV19, with D unresolved. V lost 6 bases and J lost 8, with 19 bases in between. This CDR3 region has 14 residues. CDR1 and CDR2 from the germline V gene are LNHDA and SQIVND (reference sequence).

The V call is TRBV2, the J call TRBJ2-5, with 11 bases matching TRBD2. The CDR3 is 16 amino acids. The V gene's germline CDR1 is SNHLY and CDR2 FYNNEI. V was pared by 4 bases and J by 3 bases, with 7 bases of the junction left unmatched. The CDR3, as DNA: TGTGCCAGCAGTGGGGGGACTAGCGGCAGAAAAGAGACCCAGTACTTC. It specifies CASSGGTSGRKETQYF.

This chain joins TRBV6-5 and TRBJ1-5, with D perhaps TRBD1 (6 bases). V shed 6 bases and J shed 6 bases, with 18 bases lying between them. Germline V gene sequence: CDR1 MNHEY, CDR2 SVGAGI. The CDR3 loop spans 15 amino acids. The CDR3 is CASSSTGPRVQPQHF. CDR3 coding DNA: TGTGCCAGCAGCTCCACAGGGCCTAGGGTTCAGCCCCAGCATTTT.

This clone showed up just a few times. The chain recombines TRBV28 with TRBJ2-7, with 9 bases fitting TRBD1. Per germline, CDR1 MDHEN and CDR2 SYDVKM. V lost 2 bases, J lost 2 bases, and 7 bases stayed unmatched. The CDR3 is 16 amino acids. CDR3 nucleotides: TGTGCCAGCAGTTTACTCGGGACAGGGAGCCCCTACGAGCAGTACTTC. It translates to CASSLLGTGSPYEQYF.